One sample yielded the 11 T cell receptor beta chains listed below, sequenced in a study of T cells in localized non-small cell lung cancer. Assay used: immunoSEQ multiplex PCR; TCRdb lists only in-frame clones, some missing. The sample includes tens of thousands of clones, around 86% seen only once; the top ten take about 20%. Sample: peripheral blood, taken before any cancer treatment. These receptors were collected from a female donor older than 55 with stage II squamous cell lung carcinoma.

The chain couples TRBV6-6 to TRBJ1-2; 8 nucleotides align to TRBD1. The CDR3 runs 12 residues. The junction had 6 bases not matched to a gene; V was cut back by 7 bases and J by 8 bases. Germline CDR1 and CDR2: MNHNY and SVGAGI (reference sequence). The CDR3 DNA is TGTGCCAGCACCCGGGACAGGACGGGCTACACCTTC. This gives the protein CASTRDRTGYTF.

The chain has TRBV11-2 and TRBJ2-1; no firm D call. Germline V gene data show CDR1 as SGHAT and CDR2 as FQNNGV. With 2 bases removed from V and 13 bases from J, the gap between germline ends came to 9 bases. The CDR3 is 11 amino acids. CDR3 region: CASSLNLLQFF. The CDR3 nucleotides read TGTGCCAGCAGCTTAAATCTGCTACAGTTCTTC. Combining the CDR3 with reference TRBV11-2 and TRBJ2-1 gives the whole variable domain EAGVAQSPRYKIIEKRQSVAFWCNPISGHATLYWYQQILGQGPKLLIQFQNNGVVDDSQLPKDRFSAERLKGVDSTLKIQPAKLEDSAVYLCASSLNLLQFFGPGTRLTVL.

This chain links TRBV7-2 with TRBJ1-1, with D tentatively TRBD1 (5 bases). V lost 3 bases to trimming and J lost 1 base, with 9 bases between them. This CDR3 region has 14 residues. CDR1 SGHTA and CDR2 FQGNSA come from the germline V gene. The CDR3 nucleotides read TGTGCCAGCAGCTTTGGGGCAGGGAACACTGAAGCTTTCTTT. This codes for CASSFGAGNTEAFF. The complete variable domain, with remaining parts taken from reference TRBV7-2 and TRBJ1-1, reads GAGVSQSPSNKVTEKGKDVELRCDPISGHTALYWYRQSLGQGLEFLIYFQGNSAPDKSGLPSDRFSAERTGGSVSTLTIQRTQQEDSAVYLCASSFGAGNTEAFFGQGTRLTVV.

The chain links TRBV4-2 to TRBJ2-6, with 11 bases aligning to TRBD1. This CDR3 has 18 amino acids. V lost 2 bases to trimming and J lost 4 bases; unmatched junction nucleotides: 7. Germline V CDR1 and CDR2: LGHNA, YNFKEQ. CDR3 in DNA: TGTGCCAGCAGCCAATCCGGGACAGGGGGTTCCGGGGCCAACGTCCTGACTTTC. Protein sequence: CASSQSGTGGSGANVLTF.

V gene TRBV19 combines with J gene TRBJ2-5; tentative D call: TRBD2 (7 bases). The CDR3 is 13 amino acids. Deletions cut 5 bases from V and 5 bases from J, with 12 bases between. CDR1 LNHDA and CDR2 SQIVND come from the germline V gene (reference sequence). The CDR3, as DNA: TGTGCCAGTAGTGGGGGGGCTTTGGAGACCCAGTACTTC. Amino acid sequence: CASSGGALETQYF.

In its sample, this clone was seen once. The rearrangement links TRBV9 to TRBJ1-2; D gene uncertain. Trimming removed 1 base at V and 0 bases at J, with 10 bases between. The CDR3 covers 15 residues. Germline loops: CDR1 SGDLS, CDR2 YYNGEE. The CDR3 spells CASSVSPQTNYGYTF. The DNA for the CDR3 is TGTGCCAGCAGCGTAAGTCCACAGACTAACTATGGCTACACCTTC.

The rearrangement uses TRBV15 and TRBJ2-7; 9 bases align to TRBD1. The germline V gene encodes CDR1 LNHNV and CDR2 YYDKDF (reference sequence). The length of the CDR3 is 15 residues. V was pared by 3 bases and J by 5 bases, with 8 bases of the junction left unmatched. The CDR3 here is CATSSSGTGIHEQYF. CDR3 in DNA: TGTGCCACCAGCAGTTCCGGGACAGGGATCCACGAGCAGTACTTC.

The chain employs TRBV28 and TRBJ2-7; 7 nucleotides line up with TRBD2. The CDR3 is 15 residues long. Trimming took 5 bases from V and 3 from J; bases not matched to a gene: 10. The germline CDR1 and CDR2 sequences are MDHEN and SYDVKM. The CDR3 spells CASSTGTTNVYEQYF. The CDR3 DNA is TGTGCCAGCAGTACCGGGACTACGAACGTCTACGAGCAGTACTTC.

V and J are TRBV19 and TRBJ2-2; D not certain. The germline gives CDR1 LNHDA, CDR2 SQIVND (reference sequence). This CDR3 has 15 residues. Trimming took off 3 bases at V and 0 bases at J, with 8 bases between the two ends. CDR3 sequence: CASSISGANTGELFF. Written as DNA, the CDR3 is TGTGCCAGTAGTATCTCAGGCGCGAACACCGGGGAGCTGTTTTTT.

This clone was observed a few times. The rearrangement uses TRBV5-4 and TRBJ1-6; 9 positions agree with TRBD1. J gave up 7 bases and V 1 base, and 6 bases lay outside the gene matches. CDR1 SGHNT and CDR2 YYREEE come from the germline V gene (reference sequence). The CDR3 has 16 amino acids. CDR3: CASSLKDRGNNSPLHF. The CDR3 DNA reads TGTGCCAGCAGCTTGAAGGACAGGGGTAACAATTCACCCCTCCACTTT.

The gene calls are TRBV28 and TRBJ1-1, with unresolved D. Germline loops: CDR1 MDHEN, CDR2 SYDVKM. Deletions cut 4 bases from V and 0 bases from J, with 9 bases between. The CDR3 is 14 amino acids. CDR3 sequence reads: CASSSDGMNTEAFF. CDR3 DNA sequence: TGTGCCAGCAGTTCGGACGGAATGAACACTGAAGCTTTCTTT.